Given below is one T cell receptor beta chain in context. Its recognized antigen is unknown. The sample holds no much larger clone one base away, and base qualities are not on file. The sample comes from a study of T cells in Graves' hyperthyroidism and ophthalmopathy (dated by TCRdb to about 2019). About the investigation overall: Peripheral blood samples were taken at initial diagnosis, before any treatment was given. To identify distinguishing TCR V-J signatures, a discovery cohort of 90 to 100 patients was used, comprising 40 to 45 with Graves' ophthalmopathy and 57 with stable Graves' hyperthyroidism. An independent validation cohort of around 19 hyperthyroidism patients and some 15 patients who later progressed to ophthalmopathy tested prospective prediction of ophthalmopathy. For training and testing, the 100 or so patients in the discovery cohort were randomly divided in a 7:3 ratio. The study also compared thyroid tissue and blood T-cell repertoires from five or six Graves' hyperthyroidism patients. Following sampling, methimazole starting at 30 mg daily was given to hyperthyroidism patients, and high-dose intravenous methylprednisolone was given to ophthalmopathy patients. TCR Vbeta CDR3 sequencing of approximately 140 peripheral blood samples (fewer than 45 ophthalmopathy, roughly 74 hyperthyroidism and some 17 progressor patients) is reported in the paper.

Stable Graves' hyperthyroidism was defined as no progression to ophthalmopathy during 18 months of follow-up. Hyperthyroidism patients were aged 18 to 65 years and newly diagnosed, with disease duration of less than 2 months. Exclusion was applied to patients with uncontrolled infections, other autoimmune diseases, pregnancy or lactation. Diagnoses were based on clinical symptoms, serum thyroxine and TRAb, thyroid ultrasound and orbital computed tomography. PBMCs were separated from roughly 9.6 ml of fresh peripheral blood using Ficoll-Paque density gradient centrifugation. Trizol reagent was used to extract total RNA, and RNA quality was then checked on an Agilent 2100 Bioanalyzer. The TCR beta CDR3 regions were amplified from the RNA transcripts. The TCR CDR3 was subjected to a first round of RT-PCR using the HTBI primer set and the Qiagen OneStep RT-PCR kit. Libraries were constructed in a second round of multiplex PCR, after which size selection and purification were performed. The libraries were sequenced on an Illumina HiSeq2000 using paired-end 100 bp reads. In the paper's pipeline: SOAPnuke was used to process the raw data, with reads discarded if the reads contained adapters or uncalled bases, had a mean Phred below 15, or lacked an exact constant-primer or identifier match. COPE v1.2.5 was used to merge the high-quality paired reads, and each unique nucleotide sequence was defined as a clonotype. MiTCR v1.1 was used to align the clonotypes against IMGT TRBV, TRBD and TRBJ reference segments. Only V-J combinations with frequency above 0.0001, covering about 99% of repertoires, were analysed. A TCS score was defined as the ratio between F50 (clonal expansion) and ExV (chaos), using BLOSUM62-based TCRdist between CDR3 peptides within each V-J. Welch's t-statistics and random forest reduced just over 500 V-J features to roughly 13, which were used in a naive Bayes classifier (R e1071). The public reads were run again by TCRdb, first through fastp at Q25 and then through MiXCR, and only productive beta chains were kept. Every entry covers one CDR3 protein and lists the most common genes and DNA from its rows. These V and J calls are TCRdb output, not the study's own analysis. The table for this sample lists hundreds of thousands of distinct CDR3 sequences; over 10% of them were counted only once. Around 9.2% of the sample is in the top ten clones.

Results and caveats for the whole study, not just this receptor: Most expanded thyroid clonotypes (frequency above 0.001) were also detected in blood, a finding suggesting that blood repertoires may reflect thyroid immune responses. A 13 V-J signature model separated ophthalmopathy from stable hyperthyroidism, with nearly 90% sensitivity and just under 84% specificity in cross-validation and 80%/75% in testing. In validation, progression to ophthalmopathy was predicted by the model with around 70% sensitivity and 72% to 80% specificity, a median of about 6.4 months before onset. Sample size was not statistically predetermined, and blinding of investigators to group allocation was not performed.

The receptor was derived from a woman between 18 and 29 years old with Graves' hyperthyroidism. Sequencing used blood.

The CDR3 region: CASSFASANTGELFF. The sequence in DNA is TGCGCCAGCAGCTTCGCCAGTGCGAACACCGGGGAGCTGTTTTTT. The sequence is built from TRBV5-1 and TRBJ2-2; a confident D gene designation cannot be given. As encoded in the germline V gene, CDR1 is SGHRS while CDR2 is YFSETQ. V is shortened by 2 bases, J by 0 bases, and the region joining them spans 8 bases. Including cysteine and phenylalanine, the CDR3 has 15 amino acids. Only the CDR3 region is kept as DNA, spanning 45 bases read in frame from base 1.